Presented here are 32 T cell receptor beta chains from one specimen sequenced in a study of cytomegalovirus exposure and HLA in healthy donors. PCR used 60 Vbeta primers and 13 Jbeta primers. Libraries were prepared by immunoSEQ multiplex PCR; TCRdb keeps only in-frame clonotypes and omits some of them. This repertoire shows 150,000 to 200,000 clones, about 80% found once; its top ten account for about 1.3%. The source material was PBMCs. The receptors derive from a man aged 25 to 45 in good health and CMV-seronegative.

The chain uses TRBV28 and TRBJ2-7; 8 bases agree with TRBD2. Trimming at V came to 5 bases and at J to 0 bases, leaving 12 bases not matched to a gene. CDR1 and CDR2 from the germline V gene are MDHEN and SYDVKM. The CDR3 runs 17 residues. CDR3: CASSPPFGSGASYEQYF. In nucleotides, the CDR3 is TGTGCCAGCAGTCCGCCCTTCGGTAGCGGGGCCTCCTACGAGCAGTACTTC.

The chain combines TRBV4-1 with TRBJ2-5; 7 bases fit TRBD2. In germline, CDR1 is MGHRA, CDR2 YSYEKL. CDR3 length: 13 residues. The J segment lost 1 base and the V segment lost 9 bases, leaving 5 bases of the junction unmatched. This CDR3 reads CASSGGIQETQYF. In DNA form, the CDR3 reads TGCGCCAGTTCCGGGGGGATCCAAGAGACCCAGTACTTC.

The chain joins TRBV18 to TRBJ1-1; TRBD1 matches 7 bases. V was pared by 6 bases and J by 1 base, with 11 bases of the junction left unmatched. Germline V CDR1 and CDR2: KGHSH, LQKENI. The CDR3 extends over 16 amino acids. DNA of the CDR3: TGTGCCAGCTCGAAAGCCGCGACAGGGTGGAACACTGAAGCTTTCTTT. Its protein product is CASSKAATGWNTEAFF.

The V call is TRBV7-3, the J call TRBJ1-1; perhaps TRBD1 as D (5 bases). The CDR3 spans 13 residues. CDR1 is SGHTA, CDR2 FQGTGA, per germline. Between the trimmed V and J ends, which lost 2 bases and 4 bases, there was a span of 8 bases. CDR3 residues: CASSLGGSTEAFF. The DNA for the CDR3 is TGTGCCAGCAGCTTAGGGGGGAGCACTGAAGCTTTCTTT.

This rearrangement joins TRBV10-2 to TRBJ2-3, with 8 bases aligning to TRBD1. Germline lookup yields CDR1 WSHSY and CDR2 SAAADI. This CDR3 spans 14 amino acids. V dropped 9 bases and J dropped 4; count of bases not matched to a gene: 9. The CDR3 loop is CARSRQGNSDTQYF. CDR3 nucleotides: TGCGCCAGATCGAGACAGGGGAATTCAGATACGCAGTATTTT.

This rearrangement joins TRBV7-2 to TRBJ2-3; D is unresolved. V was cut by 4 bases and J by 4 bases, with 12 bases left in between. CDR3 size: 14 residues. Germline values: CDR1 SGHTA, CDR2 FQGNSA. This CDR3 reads CASSSSRSADTQYF. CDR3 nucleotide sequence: TGTGCCAGCAGCTCGTCTCGGTCCGCAGATACGCAGTATTTT.

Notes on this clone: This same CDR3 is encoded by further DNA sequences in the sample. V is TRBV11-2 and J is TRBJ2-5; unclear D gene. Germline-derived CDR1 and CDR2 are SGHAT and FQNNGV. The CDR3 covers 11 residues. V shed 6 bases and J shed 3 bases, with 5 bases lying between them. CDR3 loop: CASSPKETQYF. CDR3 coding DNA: TGTGCCAGCAGTCCTAAAGAGACCCAGTACTTC.

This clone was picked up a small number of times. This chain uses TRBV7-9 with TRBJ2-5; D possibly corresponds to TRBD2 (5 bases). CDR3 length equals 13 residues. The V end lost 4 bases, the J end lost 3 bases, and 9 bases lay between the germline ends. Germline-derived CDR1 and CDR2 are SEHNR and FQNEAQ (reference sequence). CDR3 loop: CASSWRQKETQYF. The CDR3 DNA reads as TGTGCCAGCAGCTGGAGGCAAAAAGAGACCCAGTACTTC. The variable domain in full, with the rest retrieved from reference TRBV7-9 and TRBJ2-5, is DTGVSQNPRHKITKRGQNVTFRCDPISEHNRLYWYRQTLGQGPEFLTYFQNEAQLEKSRLLSDRFSAERPKGSFSTLEIQRTEQGDSAMYLCASSWRQKETQYFGPGTRLLVL.

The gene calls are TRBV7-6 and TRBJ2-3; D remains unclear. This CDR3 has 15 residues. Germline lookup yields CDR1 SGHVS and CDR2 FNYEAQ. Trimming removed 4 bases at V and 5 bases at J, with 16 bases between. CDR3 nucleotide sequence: TGTGCCAGCAGCTCTGCCGTACGGTCTGGAGATACGCAGTATTTT. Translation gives CASSSAVRSGDTQYF.

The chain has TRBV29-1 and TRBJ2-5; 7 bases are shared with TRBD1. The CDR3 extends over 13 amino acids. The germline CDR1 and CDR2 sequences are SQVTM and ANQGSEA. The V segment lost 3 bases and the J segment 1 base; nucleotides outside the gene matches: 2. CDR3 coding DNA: TGCAGCGTTGACTGGGACAGCCAAGAGACCCAGTACTTC. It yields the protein CSVDWDSQETQYF.

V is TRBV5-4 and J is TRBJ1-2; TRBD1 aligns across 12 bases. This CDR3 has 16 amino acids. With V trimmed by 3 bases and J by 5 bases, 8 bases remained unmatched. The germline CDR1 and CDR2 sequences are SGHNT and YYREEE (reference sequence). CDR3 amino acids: CASSSIPGQGAYGYTF. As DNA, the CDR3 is TGTGCCAGCAGCTCCATTCCGGGACAGGGGGCTTATGGCTACACCTTC.

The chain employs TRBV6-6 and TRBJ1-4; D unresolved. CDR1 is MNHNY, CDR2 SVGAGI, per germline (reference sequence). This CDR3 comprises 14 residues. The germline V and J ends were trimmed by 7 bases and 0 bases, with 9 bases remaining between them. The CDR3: CASNRRATNEKLFF. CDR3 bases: TGTGCCAGCAACCGGAGGGCAACTAATGAAAAACTGTTTTTT.

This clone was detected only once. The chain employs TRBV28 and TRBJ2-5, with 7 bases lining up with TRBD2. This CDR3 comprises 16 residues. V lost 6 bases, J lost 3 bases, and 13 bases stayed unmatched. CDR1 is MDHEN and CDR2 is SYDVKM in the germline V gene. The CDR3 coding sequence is TGTGCCAGCAGCTCTTTCGGGCTAGCGGATAAAGAGACCCAGTACTTC. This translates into CASSSFGLADKETQYF.

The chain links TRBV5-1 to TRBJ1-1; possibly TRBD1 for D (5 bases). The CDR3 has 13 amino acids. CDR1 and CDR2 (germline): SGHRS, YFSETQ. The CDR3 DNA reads TGCACCTCTTCACCCGTAGGGGACACTGAAGCTTTCTTT. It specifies CTSSPVGDTEAFF.

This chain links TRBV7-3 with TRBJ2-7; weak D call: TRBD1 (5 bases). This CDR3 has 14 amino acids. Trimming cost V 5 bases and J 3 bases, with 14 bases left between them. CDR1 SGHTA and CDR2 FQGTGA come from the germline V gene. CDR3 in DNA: TGTGCCAGCAGCCCCTGGGGCGGATACTACGAGCAGTACTTC. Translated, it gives CASSPWGGYYEQYF.

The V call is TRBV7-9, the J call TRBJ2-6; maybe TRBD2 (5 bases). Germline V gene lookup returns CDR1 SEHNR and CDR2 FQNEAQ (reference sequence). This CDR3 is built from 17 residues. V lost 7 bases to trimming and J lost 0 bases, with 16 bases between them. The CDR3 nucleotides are TGTGCCAGCAACCCGGGATCATCGAGCTCTGGGGCCAACGTCCTGACTTTC. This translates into CASNPGSSSSGANVLTF.

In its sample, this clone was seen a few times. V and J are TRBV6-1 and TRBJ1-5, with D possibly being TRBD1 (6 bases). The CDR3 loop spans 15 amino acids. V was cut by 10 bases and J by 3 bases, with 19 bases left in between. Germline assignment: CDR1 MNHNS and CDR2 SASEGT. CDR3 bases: TGTGCCACCTCGGAGGGGGGGGGTATCAATCAGCCCCAGCATTTT. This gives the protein CATSEGGGINQPQHF.

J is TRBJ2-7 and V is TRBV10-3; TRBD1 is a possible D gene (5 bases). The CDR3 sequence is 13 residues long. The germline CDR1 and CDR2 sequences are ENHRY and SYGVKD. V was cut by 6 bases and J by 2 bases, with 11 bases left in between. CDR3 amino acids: CAISFDRTYEQYF. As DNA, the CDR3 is TGTGCCATCAGCTTCGACAGAACCTACGAGCAGTACTTC.

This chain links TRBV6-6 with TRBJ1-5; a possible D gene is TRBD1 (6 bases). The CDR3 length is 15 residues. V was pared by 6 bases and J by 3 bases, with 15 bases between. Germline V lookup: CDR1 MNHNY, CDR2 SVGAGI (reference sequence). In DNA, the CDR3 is TGTGCCAGCAGGACTTCTGACAGGAACAATCAGCCCCAGCATTTT. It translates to CASRTSDRNNQPQHF.

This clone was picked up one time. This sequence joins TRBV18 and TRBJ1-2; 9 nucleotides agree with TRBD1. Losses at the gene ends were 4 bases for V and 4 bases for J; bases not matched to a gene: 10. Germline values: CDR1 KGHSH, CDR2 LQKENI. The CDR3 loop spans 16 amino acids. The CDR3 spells CASSLTGTGIGYGYTF. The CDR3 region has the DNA TGTGCCAGCTCACTTACCGGGACAGGGATCGGCTATGGCTACACCTTC.

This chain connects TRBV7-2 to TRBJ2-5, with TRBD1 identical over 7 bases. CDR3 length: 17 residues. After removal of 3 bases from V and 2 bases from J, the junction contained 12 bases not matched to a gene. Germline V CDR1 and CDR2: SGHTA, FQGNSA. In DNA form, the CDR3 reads TGTGCCAGCAGCTTTGGGGTATCATGGGGACAGCAAGAGACCCAGTACTTC. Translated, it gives CASSFGVSWGQQETQYF.

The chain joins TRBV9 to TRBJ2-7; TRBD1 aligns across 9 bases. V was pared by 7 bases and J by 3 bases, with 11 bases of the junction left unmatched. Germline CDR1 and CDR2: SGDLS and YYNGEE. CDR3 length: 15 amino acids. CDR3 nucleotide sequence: TGTGCCAGCGGACCTTCCGGGACAGGGATCTACGAGCAGTACTTC. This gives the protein CASGPSGTGIYEQYF.

DNA for the CDR3: TGTGCCAGCAGTTACGACCTACAGGGGGCAATTGAAGCTTTCTTT. Protein product: CASSYDLQGAIEAFF. The chain links TRBV5-4 to TRBJ1-1; 9 positions match TRBD1. The CDR3 has 15 residues. Trimming removed 5 bases from V and 7 bases from J; junction bases left unmatched: 12. Per the germline V gene, CDR1 is SGHNT and CDR2 is YYREEE (reference sequence).

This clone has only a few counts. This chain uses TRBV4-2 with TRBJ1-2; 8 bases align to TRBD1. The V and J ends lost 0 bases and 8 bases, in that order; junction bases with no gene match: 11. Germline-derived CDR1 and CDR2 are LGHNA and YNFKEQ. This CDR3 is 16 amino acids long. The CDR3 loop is CASSQEGGAGGGGYTF. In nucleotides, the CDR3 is TGTGCCAGCAGCCAAGAAGGCGGAGCAGGGGGCGGCGGCTACACCTTC.

As DNA, the CDR3 is TGTGCCAGCAGCTTTGGGCAGGGGGATACGCAGTATTTT. It specifies CASSFGQGDTQYF. This chain uses TRBV5-6 with TRBJ2-3; tentatively, D is TRBD1 (6 bases). The germline CDR1 and CDR2 sequences are SGHDT and YYEEEE. Trimming stripped 2 bases from V and 6 bases from J, with 10 bases between. The CDR3 runs to 13 residues.

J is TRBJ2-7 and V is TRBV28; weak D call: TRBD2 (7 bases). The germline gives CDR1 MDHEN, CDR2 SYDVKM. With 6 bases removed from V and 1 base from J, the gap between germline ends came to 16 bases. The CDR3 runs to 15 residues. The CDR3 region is CASRYQGRGSYEQYF. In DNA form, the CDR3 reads TGTGCCAGCAGGTACCAGGGGCGGGGGTCCTACGAGCAGTACTTC.

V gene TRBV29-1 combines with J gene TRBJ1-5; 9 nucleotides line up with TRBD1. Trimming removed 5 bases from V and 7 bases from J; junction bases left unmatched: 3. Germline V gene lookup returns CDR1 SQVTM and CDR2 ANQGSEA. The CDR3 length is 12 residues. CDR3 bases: TGCAGCGTTCGACAGGGGGAGCAGCCCCAGCATTTT. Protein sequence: CSVRQGEQPQHF. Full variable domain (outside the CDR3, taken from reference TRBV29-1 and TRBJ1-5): SAVISQKPSRDICQRGTSLTIQCQVDSQVTMMFWYRQQPGQSLTLIATANQGSEATYESGFVIDKFPISRPNLTFSTLTVSNMSPEDSSIYLCSVRQGEQPQHFGDGTRLSIL.

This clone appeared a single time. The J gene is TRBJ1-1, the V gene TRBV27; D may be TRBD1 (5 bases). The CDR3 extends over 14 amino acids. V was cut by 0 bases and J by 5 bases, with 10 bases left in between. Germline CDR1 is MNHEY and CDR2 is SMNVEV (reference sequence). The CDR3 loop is CASSLSGGFTEAFF. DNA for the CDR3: TGTGCCAGCAGTTTATCGGGGGGGTTTACTGAAGCTTTCTTT.

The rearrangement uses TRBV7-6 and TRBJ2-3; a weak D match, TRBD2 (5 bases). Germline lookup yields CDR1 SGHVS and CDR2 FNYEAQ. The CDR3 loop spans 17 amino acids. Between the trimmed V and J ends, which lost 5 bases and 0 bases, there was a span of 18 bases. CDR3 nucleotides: TGTGCCAGCAGCATATACCCCCCGCAGCGGAGCACAGATACGCAGTATTTT. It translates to CASSIYPPQRSTDTQYF.

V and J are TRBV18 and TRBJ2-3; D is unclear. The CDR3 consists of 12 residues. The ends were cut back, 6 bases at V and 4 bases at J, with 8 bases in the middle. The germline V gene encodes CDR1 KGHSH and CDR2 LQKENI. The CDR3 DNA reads TGTGCCAGCTCCCCTACTCCAGATACGCAGTATTTT. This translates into CASSPTPDTQYF.

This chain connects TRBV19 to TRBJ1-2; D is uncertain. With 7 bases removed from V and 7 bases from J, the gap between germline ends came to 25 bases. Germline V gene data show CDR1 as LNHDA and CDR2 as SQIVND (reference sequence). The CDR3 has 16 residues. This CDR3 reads CASTIQPDSVVSGYTF. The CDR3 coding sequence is TGTGCCAGTACCATCCAACCAGACTCGGTAGTCTCTGGCTACACCTTC.

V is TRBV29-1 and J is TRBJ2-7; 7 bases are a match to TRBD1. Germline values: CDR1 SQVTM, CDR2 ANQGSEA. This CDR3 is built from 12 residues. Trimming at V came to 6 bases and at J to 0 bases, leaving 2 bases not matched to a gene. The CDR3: CSVGDSSYEQYF. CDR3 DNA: TGCAGCGTGGGGGACAGCTCCTACGAGCAGTACTTC.